This T cell receptor (beta chain) stems from a study of blood T cell repertoires in COVID-19. About the study: PBMCs, B-cell-depleted T cells, or T cells provided the cDNA or gDNA that made up the material.

The germline V gene encodes CDR1 LNHDA and CDR2 SQIVND (reference sequence). This CDR3 contains 13 residues. Trimming took 4 bases from V and 9 from J, leaving 13 bases between them. This clone has a handful of counts. Method: immunoSEQ multiplex PCR; TCRdb's copy keeps in-frame clones and lacks some. Of roughly 70,000 clones listed, approximately 91% are singletons. This clonotype was sampled from a man aged 50 or older with COVID-19, enrolled during active disease. V is TRBV19 and J is TRBJ2-1; TRBD2 might be the D (6 bases). Sequencing was carried out using peripheral blood. The CDR3 region has the DNA TGTGCCAGTAGTAGTATCGCCGGGAGTGAGCAGTTCTTC. This gives the protein CASSSIAGSEQFF.